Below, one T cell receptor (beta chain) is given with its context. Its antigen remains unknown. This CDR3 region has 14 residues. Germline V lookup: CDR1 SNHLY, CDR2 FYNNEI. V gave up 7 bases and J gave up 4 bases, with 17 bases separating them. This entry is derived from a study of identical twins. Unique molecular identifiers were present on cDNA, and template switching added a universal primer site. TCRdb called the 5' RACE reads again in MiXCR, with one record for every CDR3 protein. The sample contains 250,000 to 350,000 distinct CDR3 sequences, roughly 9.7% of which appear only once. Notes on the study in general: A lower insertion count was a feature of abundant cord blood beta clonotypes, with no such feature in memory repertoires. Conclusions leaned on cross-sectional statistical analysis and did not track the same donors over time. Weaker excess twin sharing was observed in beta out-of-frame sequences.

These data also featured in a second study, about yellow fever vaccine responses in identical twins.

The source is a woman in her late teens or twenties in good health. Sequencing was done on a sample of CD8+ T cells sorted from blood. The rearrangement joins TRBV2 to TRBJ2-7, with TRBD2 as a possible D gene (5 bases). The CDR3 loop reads CASNDAQRGYEQYF. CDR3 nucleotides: TGTGCCAGCAATGACGCACAACGGGGTTACGAGCAGTACTTC. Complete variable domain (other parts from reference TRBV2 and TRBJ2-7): EPEVTQTPSHQVTQMGQEVILRCVPISNHLYFYWYRQILGQKVEFLVSFYNNEISEKSEIFDDQFSVERPDGSNFTLKIRSTKLEDSAMYFCASNDAQRGYEQYFGPGTRLTVT.